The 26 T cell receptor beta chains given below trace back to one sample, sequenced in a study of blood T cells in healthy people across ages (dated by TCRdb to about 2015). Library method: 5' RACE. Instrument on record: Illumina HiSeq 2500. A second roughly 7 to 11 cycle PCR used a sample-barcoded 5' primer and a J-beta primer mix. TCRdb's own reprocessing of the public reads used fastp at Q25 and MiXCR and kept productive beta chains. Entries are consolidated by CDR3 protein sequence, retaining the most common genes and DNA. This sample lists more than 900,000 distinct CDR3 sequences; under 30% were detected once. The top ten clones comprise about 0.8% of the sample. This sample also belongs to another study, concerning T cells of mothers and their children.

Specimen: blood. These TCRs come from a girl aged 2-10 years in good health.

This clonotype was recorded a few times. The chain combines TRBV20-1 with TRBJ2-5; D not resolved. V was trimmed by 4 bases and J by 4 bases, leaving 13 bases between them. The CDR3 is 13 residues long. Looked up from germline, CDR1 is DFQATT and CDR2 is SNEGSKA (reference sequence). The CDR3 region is CSAKYFSGETQYF. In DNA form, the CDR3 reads TGCAGTGCTAAGTATTTTTCCGGAGAGACCCAGTACTTC.

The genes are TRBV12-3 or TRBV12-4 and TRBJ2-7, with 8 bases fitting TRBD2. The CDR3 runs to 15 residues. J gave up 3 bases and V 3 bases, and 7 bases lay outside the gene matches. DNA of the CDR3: TGTGCCAGCAGTTTTAAGGGTAGCGGGGACTACGAGCAGTACTTC. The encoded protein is CASSFKGSGDYEQYF.

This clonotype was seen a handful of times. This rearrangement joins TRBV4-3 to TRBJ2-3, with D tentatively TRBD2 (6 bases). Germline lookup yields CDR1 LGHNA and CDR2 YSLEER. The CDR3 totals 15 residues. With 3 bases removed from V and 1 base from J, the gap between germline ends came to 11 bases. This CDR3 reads CASSQIRLGTDTQYF. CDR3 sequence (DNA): TGCGCCAGCAGCCAGATTCGACTAGGCACAGATACGCAGTATTTT.

In DNA, the CDR3 is TGCAGCGTTGAAGTGGGGGGATTGGAGACCCAGTACTTC. This gives the protein CSVEVGGLETQYF. The chain links TRBV29-1 to TRBJ2-5; possibly TRBD2 for D (6 bases). The CDR3 consists of 13 residues. Between the trimmed V and J ends, which lost 1 base and 5 bases, there was a span of 11 bases. In germline, CDR1 is SQVTM, CDR2 ANQGSEA.

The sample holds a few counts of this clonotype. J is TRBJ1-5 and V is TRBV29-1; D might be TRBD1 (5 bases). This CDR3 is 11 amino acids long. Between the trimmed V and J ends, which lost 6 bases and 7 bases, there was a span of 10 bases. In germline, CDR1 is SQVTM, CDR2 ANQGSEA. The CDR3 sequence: CSVGGDQPQHF. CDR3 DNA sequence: TGCAGCGTCGGGGGGGACCAGCCCCAGCATTTT.

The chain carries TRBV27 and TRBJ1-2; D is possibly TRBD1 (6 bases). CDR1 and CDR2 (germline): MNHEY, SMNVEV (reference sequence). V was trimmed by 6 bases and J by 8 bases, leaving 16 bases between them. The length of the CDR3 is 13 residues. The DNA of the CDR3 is TGTGCCAGCAGCTCCATGGGGGGCGGCGGCTACACCTTC. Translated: CASSSMGGGGYTF.

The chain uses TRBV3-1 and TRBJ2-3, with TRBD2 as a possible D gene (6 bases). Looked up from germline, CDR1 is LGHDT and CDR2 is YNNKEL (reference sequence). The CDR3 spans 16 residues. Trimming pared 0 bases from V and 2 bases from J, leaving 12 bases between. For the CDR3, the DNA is TGTGCCAGCAGCCAAGAGGGACTTTCGGACACAGATACGCAGTATTTT. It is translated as CASSQEGLSDTDTQYF.

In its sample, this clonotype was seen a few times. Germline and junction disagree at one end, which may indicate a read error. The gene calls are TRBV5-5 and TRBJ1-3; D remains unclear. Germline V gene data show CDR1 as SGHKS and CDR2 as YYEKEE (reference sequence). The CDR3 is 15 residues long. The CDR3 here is CASSLGGFAGNTIYF. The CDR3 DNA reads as TGTGCCAGCAGCTTGGGGGGATTTGCTGGAAACACCATATACTTT.

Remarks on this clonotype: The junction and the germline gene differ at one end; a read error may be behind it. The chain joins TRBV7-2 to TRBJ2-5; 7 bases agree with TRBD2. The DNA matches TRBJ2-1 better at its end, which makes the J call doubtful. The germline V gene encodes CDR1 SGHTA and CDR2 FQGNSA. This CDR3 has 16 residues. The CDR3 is CASSLVGGGDYNGQFF. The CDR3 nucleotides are TGTGCCAGCAGCTTAGTGGGGGGAGGGGATTACAATGGGCAGTTCTTC.

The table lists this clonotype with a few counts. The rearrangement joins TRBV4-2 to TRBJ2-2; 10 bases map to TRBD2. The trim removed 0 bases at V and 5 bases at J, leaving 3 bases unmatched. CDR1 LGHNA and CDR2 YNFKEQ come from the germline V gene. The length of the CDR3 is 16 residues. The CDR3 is CASSQEQRGGTGELFF. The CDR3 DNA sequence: TGTGCCAGCAGCCAAGAGCAGCGGGGGGGTACCGGGGAGCTGTTTTTT.

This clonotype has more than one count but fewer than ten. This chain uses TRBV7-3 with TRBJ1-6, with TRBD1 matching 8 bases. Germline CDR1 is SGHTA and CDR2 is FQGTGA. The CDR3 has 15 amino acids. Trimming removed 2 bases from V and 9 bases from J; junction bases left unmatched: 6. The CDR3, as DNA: TGTGCCAGCAGCTTAGCGAGACAGGGGATTTCACCCCTCCACTTT. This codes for CASSLARQGISPLHF.

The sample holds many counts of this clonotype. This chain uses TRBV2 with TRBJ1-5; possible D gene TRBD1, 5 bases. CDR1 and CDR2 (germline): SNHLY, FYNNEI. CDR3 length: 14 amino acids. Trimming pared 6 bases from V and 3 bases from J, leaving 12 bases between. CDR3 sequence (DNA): TGTGCCAGCAGGGGCCAGGGTTCCAATCAGCCCCAGCATTTT. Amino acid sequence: CASRGQGSNQPQHF.

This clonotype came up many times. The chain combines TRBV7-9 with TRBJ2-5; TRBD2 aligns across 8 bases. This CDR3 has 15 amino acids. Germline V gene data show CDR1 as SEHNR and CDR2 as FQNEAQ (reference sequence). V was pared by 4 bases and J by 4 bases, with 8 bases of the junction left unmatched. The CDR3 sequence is CASSSTSVERETQYF. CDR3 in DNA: TGTGCCAGCAGCTCGACTAGCGTAGAAAGAGAGACCCAGTACTTC.

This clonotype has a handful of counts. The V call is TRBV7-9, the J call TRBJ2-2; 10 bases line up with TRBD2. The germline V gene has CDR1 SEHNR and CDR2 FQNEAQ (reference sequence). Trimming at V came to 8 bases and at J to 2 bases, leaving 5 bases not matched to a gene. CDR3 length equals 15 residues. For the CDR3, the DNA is TGTGCCAGCCTAGGACTAGCGGTTAACACCGGGGAGCTGTTTTTT. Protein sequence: CASLGLAVNTGELFF.

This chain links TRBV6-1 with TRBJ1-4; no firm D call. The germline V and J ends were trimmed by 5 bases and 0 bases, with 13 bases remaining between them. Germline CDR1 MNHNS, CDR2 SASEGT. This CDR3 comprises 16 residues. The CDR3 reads CASSWWTDATNEKLFF. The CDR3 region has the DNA TGTGCCAGCAGTTGGTGGACCGATGCAACTAATGAAAAACTGTTTTTT.

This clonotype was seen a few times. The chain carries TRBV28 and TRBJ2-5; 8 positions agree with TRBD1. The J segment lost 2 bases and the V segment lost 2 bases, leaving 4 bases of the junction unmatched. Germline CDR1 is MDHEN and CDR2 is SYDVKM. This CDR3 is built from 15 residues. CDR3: CASSLGTGSQETQYF. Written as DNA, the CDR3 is TGTGCCAGCAGTTTAGGGACAGGCTCACAAGAGACCCAGTACTTC.

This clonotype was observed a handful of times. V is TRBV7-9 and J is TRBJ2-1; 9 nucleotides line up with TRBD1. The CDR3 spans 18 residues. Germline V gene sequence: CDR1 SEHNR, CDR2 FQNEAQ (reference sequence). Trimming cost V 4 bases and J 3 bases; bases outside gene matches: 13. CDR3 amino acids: CASSSDAFRTGVYNEQFF. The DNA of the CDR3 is TGTGCCAGCAGCTCCGACGCCTTCCGGACAGGGGTCTACAATGAGCAGTTCTTC.

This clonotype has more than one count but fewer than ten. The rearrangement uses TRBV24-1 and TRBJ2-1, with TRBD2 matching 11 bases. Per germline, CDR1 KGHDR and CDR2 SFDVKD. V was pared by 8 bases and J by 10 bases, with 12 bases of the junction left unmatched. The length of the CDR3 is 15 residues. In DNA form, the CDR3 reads TGTGCCACCACGGGAACTAGCGGGGGACCCAACGAGCAGTTCTTC. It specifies CATTGTSGGPNEQFF.

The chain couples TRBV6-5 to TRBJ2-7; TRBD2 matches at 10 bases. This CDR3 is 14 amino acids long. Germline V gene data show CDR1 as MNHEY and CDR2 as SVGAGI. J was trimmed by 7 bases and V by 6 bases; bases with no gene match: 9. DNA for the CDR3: TGTGCCAGCAGGTCCAGCGGGGGGGCCGAAGAGCAGTACTTC. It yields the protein CASRSSGGAEEQYF.

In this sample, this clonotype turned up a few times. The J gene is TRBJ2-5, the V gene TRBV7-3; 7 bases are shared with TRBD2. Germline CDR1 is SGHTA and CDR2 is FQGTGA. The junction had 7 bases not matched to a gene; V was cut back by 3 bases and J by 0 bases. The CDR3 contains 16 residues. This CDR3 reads CASSLNPSGDQETQYF. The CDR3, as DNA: TGTGCCAGCAGCTTGAACCCGAGCGGGGACCAAGAGACCCAGTACTTC.

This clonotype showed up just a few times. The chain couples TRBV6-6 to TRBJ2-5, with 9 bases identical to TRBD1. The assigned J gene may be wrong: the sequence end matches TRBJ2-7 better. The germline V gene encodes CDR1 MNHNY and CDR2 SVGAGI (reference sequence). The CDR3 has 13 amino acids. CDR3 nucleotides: TGTGCCAGCTCTTGGACAGGGGCGGACGAGCAGTACTTC. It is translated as CASSWTGADEQYF.

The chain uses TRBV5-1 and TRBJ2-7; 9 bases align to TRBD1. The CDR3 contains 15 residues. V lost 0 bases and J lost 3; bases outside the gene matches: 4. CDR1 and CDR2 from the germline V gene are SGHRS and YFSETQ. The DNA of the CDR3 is TGCGCCAGCAGCTTGGGGGGACAGGGTGGCTACGAGCAGTACTTC. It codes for CASSLGGQGGYEQYF.

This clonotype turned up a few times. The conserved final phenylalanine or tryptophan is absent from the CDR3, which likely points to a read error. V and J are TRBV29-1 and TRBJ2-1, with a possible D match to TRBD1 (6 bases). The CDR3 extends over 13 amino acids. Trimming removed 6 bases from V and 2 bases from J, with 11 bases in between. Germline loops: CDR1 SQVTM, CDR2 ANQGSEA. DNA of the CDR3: TGCAGCGTAACAGGGCAGACCTACAATGAGCAGTTCGTC. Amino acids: CSVTGQTYNEQFV.

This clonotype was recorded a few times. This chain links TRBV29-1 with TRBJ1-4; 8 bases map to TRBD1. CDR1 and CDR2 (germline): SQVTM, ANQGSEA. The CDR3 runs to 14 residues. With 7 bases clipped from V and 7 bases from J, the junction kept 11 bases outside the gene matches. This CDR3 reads CSAEGQGGGEKLFF. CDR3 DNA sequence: TGCAGCGCAGAAGGACAGGGAGGGGGTGAAAAACTGTTTTTT. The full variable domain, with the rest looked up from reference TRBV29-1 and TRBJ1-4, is SAVISQKPSRDICQRGTSLTIQCQVDSQVTMMFWYRQQPGQSLTLIATANQGSEATYESGFVIDKFPISRPNLTFSTLTVSNMSPEDSSIYLCSAEGQGGGEKLFFGSGTQLSVL.

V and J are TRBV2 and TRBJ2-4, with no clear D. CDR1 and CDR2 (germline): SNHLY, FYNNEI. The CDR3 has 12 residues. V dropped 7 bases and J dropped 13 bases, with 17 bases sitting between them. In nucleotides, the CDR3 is TGTGCCAGCAACCCCGACCCTTTATTCCAGTACTTC. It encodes CASNPDPLFQYF. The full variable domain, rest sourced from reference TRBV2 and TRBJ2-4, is EPEVTQTPSHQVTQMGQEVILRCVPISNHLYFYWYRQILGQKVEFLVSFYNNEISEKSEIFDDQFSVERPDGSNFTLKIRSTKLEDSAMYFCASNPDPLFQYFGAGTRLSVL.

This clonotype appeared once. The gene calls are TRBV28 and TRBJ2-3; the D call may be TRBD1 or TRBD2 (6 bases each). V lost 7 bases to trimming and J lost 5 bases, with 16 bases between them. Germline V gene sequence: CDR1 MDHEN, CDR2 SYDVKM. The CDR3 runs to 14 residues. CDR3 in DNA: TGTGCCAGCACAGCCATCAAGGGGGGAGATACGCAGTATTTT. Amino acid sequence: CASTAIKGGDTQYF.